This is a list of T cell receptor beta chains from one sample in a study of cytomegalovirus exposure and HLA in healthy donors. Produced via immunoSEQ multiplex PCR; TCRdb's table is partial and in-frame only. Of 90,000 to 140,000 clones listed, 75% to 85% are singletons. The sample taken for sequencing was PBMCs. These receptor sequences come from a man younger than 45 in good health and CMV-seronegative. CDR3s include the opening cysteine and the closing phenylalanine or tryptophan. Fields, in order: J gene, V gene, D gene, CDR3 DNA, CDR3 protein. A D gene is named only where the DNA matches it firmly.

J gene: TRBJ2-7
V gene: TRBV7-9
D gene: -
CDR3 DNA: TGTGCCAGCAGCGAACAGGGAGTTCGGTCCTACGAGCAGTACTTC
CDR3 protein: CASSEQGVRSYEQYF

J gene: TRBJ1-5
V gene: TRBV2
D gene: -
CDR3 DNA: TGTGCCAGCAGCGGGGGGGGTCCTCAGCCCCAGCATTTT
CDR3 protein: CASSGGGPQPQHF

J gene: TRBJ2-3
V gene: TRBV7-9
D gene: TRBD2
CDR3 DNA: TGTGCCAGCAGAACCGGGACTAGCGGGACCGGGACGCAGTATTTT
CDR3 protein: CASRTGTSGTGTQYF

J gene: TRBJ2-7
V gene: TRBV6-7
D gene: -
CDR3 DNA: TGTGCCAGCAGTTACTACCGAGAGGCGCTCCTACTTTACGAGCAGTACTTC
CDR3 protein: CASSYYREALLLYEQYF

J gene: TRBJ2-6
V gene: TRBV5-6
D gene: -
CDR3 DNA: TGTGCCAGCAGCTTTCGGGACACCGCTGCTGGGGCCAACGTCCTGACTTTC
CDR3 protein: CASSFRDTAAGANVLTF

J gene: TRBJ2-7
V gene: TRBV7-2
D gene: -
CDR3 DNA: TGTGCCAGCAGCTTAGCGGCGGCGAGCTCCTACGAGCAGTACTTC
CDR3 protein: CASSLAAASSYEQYF

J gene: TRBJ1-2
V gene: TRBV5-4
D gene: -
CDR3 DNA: TGTGCCAGCAGCTTGCCAGGGGATCCCTATGGCTACACCTTC
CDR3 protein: CASSLPGDPYGYTF

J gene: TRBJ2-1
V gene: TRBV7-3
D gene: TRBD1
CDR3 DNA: TGTGCCAGCAGCTTGACAGGGTCGACCTACAATGAGCAGTTCTTC
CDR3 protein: CASSLTGSTYNEQFF

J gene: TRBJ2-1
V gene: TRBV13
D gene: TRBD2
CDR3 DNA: TGTGCCAGCAGCGCCCCGGGACTAGCGGGTCCCTCTGAGCAGTTCTTC
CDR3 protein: CASSAPGLAGPSEQFF

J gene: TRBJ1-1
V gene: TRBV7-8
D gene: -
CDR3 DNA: TGTGCCAGCAGCCCGCGGGGCTGGGGCACTGAAGCTTTCTTT
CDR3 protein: CASSPRGWGTEAFF

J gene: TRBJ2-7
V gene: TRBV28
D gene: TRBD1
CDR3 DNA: TGTGCCAGCAGTTCACCCGGGACAGGGGGCCCCTTCTACGAGCAGTACTTC
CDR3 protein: CASSSPGTGGPFYEQYF

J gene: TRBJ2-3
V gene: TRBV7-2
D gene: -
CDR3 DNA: TGTGCCAGCAGCTCCCGGGGGACCCTCACAGATACGCAGTATTTT
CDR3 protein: CASSSRGTLTDTQYF

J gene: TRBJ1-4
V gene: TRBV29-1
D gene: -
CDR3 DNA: TGCAGCGCGTACTTTACAACTAATGAAAAACTGTTTTTT
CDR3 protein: CSAYFTTNEKLFF

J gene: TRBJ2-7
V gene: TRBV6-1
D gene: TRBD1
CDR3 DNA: TGTGCCAGCAGCCTAACCACCAGGGGGCTGAGAGAGCAGTACTTC
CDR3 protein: CASSLTTRGLREQYF

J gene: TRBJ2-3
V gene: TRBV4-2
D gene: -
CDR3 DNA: TGTGCCAGCAGCCAAGGGGGGGTTCCCACAGATACGCAGTATTTT
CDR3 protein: CASSQGGVPTDTQYF

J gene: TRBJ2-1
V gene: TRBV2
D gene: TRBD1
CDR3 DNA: TGTGCCAGCAGTGAGGACAGGGGTGTGGATGAGCAGTTCTTC
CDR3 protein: CASSEDRGVDEQFF

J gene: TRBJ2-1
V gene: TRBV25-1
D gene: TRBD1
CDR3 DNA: TGTGCCAGCAGTGGGTACAGGGGGCCCACCTACAATGAGCAGTTCTTC
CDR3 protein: CASSGYRGPTYNEQFF

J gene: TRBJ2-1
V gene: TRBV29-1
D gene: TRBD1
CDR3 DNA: TGCAGCGTTGGGGGACAGGGAGGCAATGAGCAGTTCTTC
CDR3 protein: CSVGGQGGNEQFF

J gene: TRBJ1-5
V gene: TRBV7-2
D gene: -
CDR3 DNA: TGTGCCAGCAGCCCCCGCCAGGAGGGCCTCCAGCATTTT
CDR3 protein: CASSPRQEGLQHF

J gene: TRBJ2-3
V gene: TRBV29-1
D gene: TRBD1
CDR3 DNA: TGCAGCGCTGGGGTTGGACAGGGGATCACTAGCACAGATACGCAGTATTTT
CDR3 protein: CSAGVGQGITSTDTQYF